This T cell receptor (beta chain) derives from a study of breast tumors, draining lymph nodes, adjacent tissues. The study, taken as a whole, reports: Tumor TCR diversity was below lymph nodes but above nontumor tissue. Luminal-like breast cancer showed significantly greater tumor-nontumor repertoire similarity than basal-like breast cancer did.

Comments on this clonotype: Its specificity is not known.

The CDR3 covers 16 residues. Germline CDR1 reads MNHNS; CDR2 reads SASEGT. The V end lost 6 bases, the J end lost 4 bases, and 16 bases lay between the germline ends. TCRdb recomputed calls from the multiplex PCR reads with MiXCR, one row per CDR3 protein. The data show 150,000 to 200,000 distinct CDR3 sequences, 33% seen once. Samples came from axillary lymph nodes draining the breast cancer. The rearrangement uses TRBV6-1 and TRBJ1-6; D ambiguous. This sequence originates from a female donor with breast cancer. Some clones in this sample may be carry-over from other donors' samples. Material for sequencing was axillary lymph node tissue. CDR3 nucleotide sequence: TGTGCCAGCAGACACGGACTAGCGGGTTATAATTCACCCCTCCACTTT. Its translation: CASRHGLAGYNSPLHF.